A single T cell receptor beta chain is shown here with its context. This sample is part of a study of blood T cell repertoires in COVID-19. About the research overall: The study drew acute and convalescent COVID-19 samples from the United States, Italy and Spain. T cells, B-cell-depleted T cells, or PBMCs provided the cDNA or gDNA that served as material.

In the authors' workflow: Cell counts per sample came from amplifying reference gene primers. Profiled with immunoSEQ multiplex PCR; TCRdb holds only in-frame clones, not every one. The V and J calls and clone size were taken over from that table, and D and trimming were inferred from the DNA. Of 180,000 or so clones detected, approximately 90% appear once; the ten largest clones hold about 0.98%. The sequence derives from a man between 18 and 29 years old with acute or convalescent COVID-19. Specimen: peripheral blood.

CDR3 DNA sequence: TGTGCCAGCAGCAAGGGCTTACAGGCGCTACACGGGGAGCTGTTTTTT. Encoded protein: CASSKGLQALHGELFF. The J gene is TRBJ2-2, the V gene TRBV21-1; whether TRBD1, the table's D call, matches the DNA was not checked. TRBV21-1 is designated a pseudogene. The CDR3 runs to 16 residues.